The rows below give T cell receptor beta chains drawn from one sample of a study of blood T cell repertoires in COVID-19. Assay used: immunoSEQ multiplex PCR; TCRdb lists only in-frame clones, some missing. The sample lists some 330,000 clones; 85% to 90% were seen once. Input material: peripheral blood. Source of these receptors: a woman in her twenties or thirties with COVID-19, enrolled during active disease. Each CDR3 is given with its conserved first and last residue. The D gene is left open where the match is weak. Clone sizes are given selectively: once, few, many, or a class where the clone is expanded.

clone size: -; J gene: TRBJ1-2; D gene: TRBD1; V gene: TRBV6-6; CDR3 DNA: TGTGCCAGCAGTTACTCGGGACAGGGGTTTATGGGAGGCTACACCTTC; CDR3 protein: CASSYSGQGFMGGYTF
clone size: few; J gene: TRBJ1-2; D gene: -; V gene: TRBV7-6; CDR3 DNA: TGTGCCAGCAGCTTAGAGCCGTCCCCCCCCGGGGGCTACACCTTC; CDR3 protein: CASSLEPSPPGGYTF
clone size: -; J gene: TRBJ1-5; D gene: TRBD1; V gene: TRBV6-2/TRBV6-3; CDR3 DNA: TGTGCCAGCAGTACAGGGACAGCGATCTCTCAGCCCCAGCATTTT; CDR3 protein: CASSTGTAISQPQHF
clone size: -; J gene: TRBJ2-5; D gene: TRBD2; V gene: TRBV7-9; CDR3 DNA: TGTGCCAGCAGCTATCTAGCGGGGGGCCAAGAGACCCAGTACTTC; CDR3 protein: CASSYLAGGQETQYF
clone size: -; J gene: TRBJ1-1; D gene: -; V gene: TRBV5-1; CDR3 DNA: TGCGCCAGTGGGCGGGAGAACACTGAAGCTTTCTTT; CDR3 protein: CASGRENTEAFF
clone size: once; J gene: TRBJ1-1; D gene: -; V gene: TRBV29-1; CDR3 DNA: TGCAGCGTGCCCCGGGACACCAGTGAAGCTTTCTTT; CDR3 protein: CSVPRDTSEAFF
clone size: -; J gene: TRBJ1-1; D gene: -; V gene: TRBV5-4; CDR3 DNA: TGTGCCAGCAGCTTGTATCTGAACACTGAAGCTTTCTTT; CDR3 protein: CASSLYLNTEAFF
clone size: -; J gene: TRBJ1-1; D gene: -; V gene: TRBV12-3/TRBV12-4; CDR3 DNA: TGTGCCAGCAGACTGACAGTGAACACTGAAGCTTTCTTT; CDR3 protein: CASRLTVNTEAFF
clone size: once; J gene: TRBJ1-6; D gene: -; V gene: TRBV7-2; CDR3 DNA: TGTGCCAGCAGCCCCTCGGCGGGATATAATTCACCCCTCCACTTT; CDR3 protein: CASSPSAGYNSPLHF
clone size: -; J gene: TRBJ2-5; D gene: -; V gene: TRBV29-1; CDR3 DNA: TGCAGCGTAGTGGAGGAGACCCAGTACTTC; CDR3 protein: CSVVEETQYF
clone size: -; J gene: TRBJ1-5; D gene: TRBD1; V gene: TRBV18; CDR3 DNA: TGTGCCAGCTCACCGACAGGGGCTGGCAATCAGCCCCAGCATTTT; CDR3 protein: CASSPTGAGNQPQHF